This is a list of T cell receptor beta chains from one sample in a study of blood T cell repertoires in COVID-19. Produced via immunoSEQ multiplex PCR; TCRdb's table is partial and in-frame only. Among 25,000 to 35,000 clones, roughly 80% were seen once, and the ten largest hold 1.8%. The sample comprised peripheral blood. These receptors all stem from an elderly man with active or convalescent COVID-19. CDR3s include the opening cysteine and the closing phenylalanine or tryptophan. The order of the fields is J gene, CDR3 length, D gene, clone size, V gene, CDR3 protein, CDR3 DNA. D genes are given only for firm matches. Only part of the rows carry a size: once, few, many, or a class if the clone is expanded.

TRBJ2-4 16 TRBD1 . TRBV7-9 CASSFGQGWAKNIQYF TGTGCCAGCAGCTTCGGACAGGGGTGGGCCAAAAACATTCAGTACTTC
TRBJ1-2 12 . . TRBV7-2 CASSLEAGWYTF TGTGCCAGCAGCTTAGAAGCAGGGTGGTACACCTTC
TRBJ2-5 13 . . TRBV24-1 CATSVSPQETQYF TGTGCCACCAGTGTTTCCCCTCAGGAGACCCAGTACTTC
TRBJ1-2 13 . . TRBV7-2 CASSAGRVAPYTF TGTGCCAGCAGCGCCGGCAGGGTAGCCCCCTACACCTTC
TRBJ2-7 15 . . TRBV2 CASSDGIWLTYEQYF TGTGCCAGCAGTGACGGGATCTGGTTAACCTACGAGCAGTACTTC
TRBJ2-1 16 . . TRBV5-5 CASSPGGQTSYNEQFF TGTGCCAGCAGCCCCGGGGGTCAGACCTCCTACAATGAGCAGTTCTTC
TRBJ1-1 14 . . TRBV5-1 CASSPGQANTEAFF TGCGCCAGCAGCCCGGGACAAGCGAACACTGAAGCTTTCTTT
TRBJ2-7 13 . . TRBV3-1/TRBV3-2 CASSQLGFYEQYF TGTGCCAGCAGCCAGCTAGGTTTCTACGAGCAGTACTTC
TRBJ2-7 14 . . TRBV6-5 CASSNRGASYEQYF TGTGCCAGCTCGAACCGGGGGGCATCCTACGAGCAGTACTTC
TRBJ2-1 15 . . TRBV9 CASSVGRGSYNEQFF TGTGCCAGCAGCGTAGGTCGAGGCTCCTACAATGAGCAGTTCTTC
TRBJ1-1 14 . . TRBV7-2 CASFPASGGTEAFF TGTGCCAGCTTCCCCGCGTCCGGGGGGACTGAAGCTTTCTTT
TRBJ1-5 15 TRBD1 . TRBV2 CASNRDRGSNQPQHF TGTGCCAGCAACCGGGACAGGGGTTCGAATCAGCCCCAGCATTTT
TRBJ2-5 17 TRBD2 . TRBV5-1 CASSSGLAGGFQETQYF TGCGCCAGCAGCTCCGGACTAGCGGGGGGATTCCAAGAGACCCAGTACTTC
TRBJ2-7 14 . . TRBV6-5 CASSYSFAGIEQYF TGTGCCAGCAGTTACTCATTCGCCGGTATCGAGCAGTACTTC
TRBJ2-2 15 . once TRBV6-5 CASTPVLSNTGELFF TGTGCCAGCACCCCGGTACTTTCGAACACCGGGGAGCTGTTTTTT
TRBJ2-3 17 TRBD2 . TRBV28 CASRPVTSGGFTDTQYF TGTGCCAGCAGACCCGTCACTAGCGGAGGGTTCACAGATACGCAGTATTTT
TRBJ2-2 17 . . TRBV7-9 CASSEHLGQTNTGELFF TGTGCCAGCAGCGAGCACTTAGGACAGACGAACACCGGGGAGCTGTTTTTT
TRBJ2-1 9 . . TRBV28 CASGLEQFF TGTGCCAGCGGGCTAGAGCAGTTCTTC
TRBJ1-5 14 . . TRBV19 CASSRTGLGQPQHF TGTGCCAGTAGCCGTACAGGGTTGGGTCAGCCCCAGCATTTT
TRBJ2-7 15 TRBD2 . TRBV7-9 CASSLVSSGAYEQYF TGTGCCAGCAGCTTAGTGTCTAGCGGGGCCTACGAGCAGTACTTC
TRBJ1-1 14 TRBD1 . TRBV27 CASSLLQGAGVAFF TGTGCCAGCAGTTTACTACAGGGGGCGGGGGTAGCTTTCTTT
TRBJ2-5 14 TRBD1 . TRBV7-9 CASSFIQGAETQYF TGTGCCAGCAGCTTTATCCAGGGGGCAGAGACCCAGTACTTC
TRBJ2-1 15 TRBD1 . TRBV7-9 CASSTSGTVYNEQFF TGTGCCAGCAGCACTTCAGGGACAGTCTACAATGAGCAGTTCTTC
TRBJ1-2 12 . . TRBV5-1 CASSFGGDGYTF TGCGCCAGCAGCTTTGGAGGAGATGGCTACACCTTC
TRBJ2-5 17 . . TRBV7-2 CASSFGSGSRGQETQYF TGTGCCAGCAGCTTTGGCTCGGGCAGTAGGGGGCAAGAGACCCAGTACTTC
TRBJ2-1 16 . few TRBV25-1 CASSDPRGGVQNEQFF TGTGCCAGCAGTGACCCTCGAGGGGGTGTTCAGAATGAGCAGTTCTTC
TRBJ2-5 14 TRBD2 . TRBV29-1 CSVRLAGVKETQYF TGCAGCGTAAGACTAGCGGGAGTGAAAGAGACCCAGTACTTC
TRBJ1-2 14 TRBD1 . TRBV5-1 CASSFETGEYGYTF TGCGCCAGCAGCTTCGAGACAGGGGAGTATGGCTACACCTTC
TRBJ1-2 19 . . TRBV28 CASSQPKQGSARFYYGYTF TGTGCCAGCAGTCAACCGAAACAGGGTTCTGCCCGATTTTACTATGGCTACACCTTC
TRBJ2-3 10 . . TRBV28 CASGTRMQYF TGTGCCAGCGGGACACGGATGCAGTATTTT
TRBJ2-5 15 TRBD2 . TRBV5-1 CASSSTSGSEETQYF TGCGCCAGCAGCTCGACTAGCGGGAGTGAGGAGACCCAGTACTTC
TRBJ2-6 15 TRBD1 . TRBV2 CASTSRGRGANVLTF TGTGCCAGCACATCGAGGGGGCGTGGGGCCAACGTCCTGACTTTC
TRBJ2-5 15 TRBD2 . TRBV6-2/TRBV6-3 CASSLGLAGQETQYF TGTGCCAGCAGCCTCGGACTAGCGGGACAAGAGACCCAGTACTTC
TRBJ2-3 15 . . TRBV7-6 CASSLVGAGTDTQYF TGTGCCAGCAGCTTAGTTGGGGCAGGCACAGATACGCAGTATTTT
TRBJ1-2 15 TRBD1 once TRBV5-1 CASSLGQGAFYGYTF TGCGCCAGCAGCTTGGGCCAGGGGGCTTTCTATGGCTACACCTTC
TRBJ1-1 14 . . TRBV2 CASSVGQENTEAFF TGTGCCAGCAGTGTGGGACAAGAGAACACTGAAGCTTTCTTT
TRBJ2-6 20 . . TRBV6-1 CASSEARRGRVTSGANVLTF TGTGCCAGCAGTGAAGCTCGTCGCGGCCGGGTTACTTCTGGGGCCAACGTCCTGACTTTC
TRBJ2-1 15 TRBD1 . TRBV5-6 CASSSGQGRYNEQFF TGTGCCAGCAGCTCCGGACAGGGGAGATACAATGAGCAGTTCTTC
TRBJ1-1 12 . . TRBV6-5 CASSLQGRDAFF TGTGCCAGCAGTTTACAGGGACGAGACGCTTTCTTT
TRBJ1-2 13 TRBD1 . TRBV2 CASSLQGFYGYTF TGTGCCAGCAGCTTACAGGGGTTCTATGGCTACACCTTC
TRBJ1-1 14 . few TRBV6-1 CASSEALGWSEAFF TGTGCCAGCAGTGAAGCGCTCGGCTGGAGTGAAGCTTTCTTT
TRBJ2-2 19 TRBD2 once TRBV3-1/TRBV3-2 CASSPFGLAGGPVTGELFF TGTGCCAGCAGCCCTTTTGGACTAGCGGGAGGGCCTGTCACCGGGGAGCTGTTTTTT
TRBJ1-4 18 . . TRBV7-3 CASSLKPWRVATNEKLFF TGTGCCAGCAGCTTAAAGCCCTGGAGGGTTGCAACTAATGAAAAACTGTTTTTT
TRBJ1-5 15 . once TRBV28 CASSSAGDLNQPQHF TGTGCCAGCAGTTCCGCGGGGGATTTAAATCAGCCCCAGCATTTT
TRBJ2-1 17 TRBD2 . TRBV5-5 CASSLSSGGAQGVEQFF TGTGCCAGCAGCTTGTCAAGCGGGGGGGCCCAAGGCGTTGAGCAGTTCTTC
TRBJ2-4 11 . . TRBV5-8 CASSFGFIQYF TGTGCCAGCAGCTTCGGGTTCATTCAGTACTTC
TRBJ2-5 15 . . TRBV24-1 CATSDPNRGKETQYF TGTGCCACCAGTGACCCCAACCGGGGGAAAGAGACCCAGTACTTC
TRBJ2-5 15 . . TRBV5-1 CASSLAGQPQETQYF TGCGCCAGCAGCTTGGCCGGACAGCCGCAAGAGACCCAGTACTTC
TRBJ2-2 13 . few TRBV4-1 CASSQLNTGELFF TGCGCCAGCAGCCAACTTAACACCGGGGAGCTGTTTTTT
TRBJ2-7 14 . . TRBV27 CASSGTDVSYEQYF TGTGCCAGTTCAGGGACTGATGTTTCCTACGAGCAGTACTTC
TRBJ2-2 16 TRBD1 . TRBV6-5 CASSFTGTDNTGELFF TGTGCCAGCAGTTTCACCGGGACAGATAACACCGGGGAGCTGTTTTTT
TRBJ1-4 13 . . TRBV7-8 CASSLSGLEKLFF TGTGCCAGCAGCTTGTCAGGGTTGGAAAAACTGTTTTTT
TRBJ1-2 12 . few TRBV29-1 CSADGGLGGYTF TGCAGCGCCGACGGGGGTTTGGGCGGCTACACCTTC
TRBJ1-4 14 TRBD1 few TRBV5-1 CASSSQGVNEKLFF TGCGCCAGCAGCTCACAGGGGGTTAATGAAAAACTGTTTTTT
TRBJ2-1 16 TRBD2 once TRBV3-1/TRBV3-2 CASSDLVAGGSGEQFF TGTGCCAGCAGCGACCTAGTAGCGGGAGGGTCAGGTGAGCAGTTCTTC